The 30 T cell receptor beta chains below come from one sample, sequenced in a study of blood T cells in healthy people across ages. PCR was performed a second time for about 7 to 11 cycles using a sample-barcoded 5' primer and a J-beta primer mix. In TCRdb, the 5' RACE reads were re-called with MiXCR into one record per CDR3 protein. The sample holds 720,000 or so distinct CDR3 sequences, approximately 40% seen once. The sample was blood. Receptor source: an elderly man in good health.

The chain recombines TRBV18 with TRBJ2-1; D possibly corresponds to TRBD2 (7 bases). Germline loops: CDR1 KGHSH, CDR2 LQKENI. The CDR3 is 16 amino acids. The ends were cut back, 8 bases at V and 3 bases at J, with 20 bases in the middle. CDR3 DNA: TGTGCCAGCACCACAAGGGGGACGGGGGGCTACAATGAGCAGTTCTTC. This codes for CASTTRGTGGYNEQFF.

This clonotype was detected only a few times. V gene TRBV12-3 or TRBV12-4 combines with J gene TRBJ1-1; possibly TRBD1 for D (6 bases). The CDR3 covers 14 residues. Trimming took 5 bases from V and 5 from J, leaving 15 bases between them. The CDR3 nucleotides read TGTGCCAGCAGTGTAAACAGGGTGGGGACTGAAGCTTTCTTT. Translated: CASSVNRVGTEAFF.

This chain connects TRBV20-1 to TRBJ2-5; 7 positions match TRBD2. The end of the DNA fits TRBJ2-7 better, so the J call may be wrong. This CDR3 has 11 amino acids. Germline CDR1 DFQATT, CDR2 SNEGSKA (reference sequence). The CDR3 loop is CSAWGRDEQYF. CDR3 sequence (DNA): TGCAGTGCTTGGGGGAGGGACGAGCAGTACTTC.

The genes are TRBV10-3 and TRBJ1-2; D uncertain. Germline CDR1 ENHRY, CDR2 SYGVKD. This CDR3 comprises 12 residues. Trimming stripped 3 bases from V and 8 bases from J, with 10 bases between. For the CDR3, the DNA is TGTGCCATCAGTGACAACATCCGCGGCTACACCTTC. It encodes CAISDNIRGYTF.

With regard to this clonotype: No conserved phenylalanine or tryptophan is present at the end of the CDR3, so a read error is the likely explanation. The V call is TRBV12-3 or TRBV12-4, the J call TRBJ2-3; D is perhaps TRBD2 (6 bases). Between the trimmed V and J ends, which lost 5 bases and 4 bases, there was a span of 16 bases. The CDR3 is 15 residues long. CDR3 amino acids: CASSPGRRGADTQYS. Here the CDR3 DNA reads TGTGCCAGCAGTCCCGGGCGGAGGGGCGCAGATACGCAGTATTCT.

The sample holds a few counts of this clonotype. This chain uses TRBV24-1 with TRBJ2-3, with D perhaps given as TRBD1 or TRBD2 (5 bases each). Germline CDR1 is KGHDR and CDR2 is SFDVKD. The CDR3 has 14 residues. V gave up 0 bases and J gave up 4 bases, with 7 bases separating them. Here the CDR3 reads CATSDLGGSDTQYF. The CDR3, as DNA: TGTGCCACCAGTGATTTGGGGGGATCAGATACGCAGTATTTT.

A few counts support this clonotype. Here the CDR3 reads CASSSDRNSNQPQHF. In DNA form, the CDR3 reads TGTGCCAGCAGCTCCGACAGGAATAGCAATCAGCCCCAGCATTTT. The V gene is TRBV7-2, the J gene TRBJ1-5; tentatively, D is TRBD1 (6 bases). In germline, CDR1 is SGHTA, CDR2 FQGNSA. Trimming removed 4 bases at V and 0 bases at J, with 10 bases between. This CDR3 contains 15 residues.

The CDR3 reads CASSIEGRALFF. The DNA for the CDR3 is TGTGCCAGTAGTATAGAGGGACGCGCTCTGTTCTTC. This rearrangement joins TRBV19 to TRBJ2-1, with D possibly called TRBD1 or TRBD2 (5 bases each). Trimming took off 0 bases at V and 15 bases at J, with 12 bases between the two ends. The length of the CDR3 is 12 residues. Germline CDR1 and CDR2: LNHDA and SQIVND (reference sequence).

V gene TRBV20-1 combines with J gene TRBJ2-3; 11 nucleotides align to TRBD2. V shed 6 bases, J shed 4 bases, and the junction held 6 bases outside the gene matches. Looked up from germline, CDR1 is DFQATT and CDR2 is SNEGSKA (reference sequence). The CDR3 extends over 14 amino acids. CDR3 amino acids: CSAKTSGEADTQYF. In DNA form, the CDR3 reads TGCAGTGCGAAGACTAGCGGGGAAGCAGATACGCAGTATTTT.

The sample holds many counts of this clonotype. The V call is TRBV5-8, the J call TRBJ2-4; possibly TRBD1 or TRBD2 for D (5 bases each). CDR1 is SGHTS, CDR2 YDEGEE, per germline. This CDR3 has 13 residues. V was pared by 8 bases and J by 7 bases, with 16 bases between. For the CDR3, the DNA is TGTGCCAGTATCCGAAAGGGACGGAACATTCAGTACTTC. Its protein product is CASIRKGRNIQYF.

The genes are TRBV5-1 and TRBJ1-2; 11 bases are shared with TRBD1. Germline values: CDR1 SGHRS, CDR2 YFSETQ. The V gene end was trimmed by 2 bases and the J gene end by 7 bases; junction bases not matched to a gene: 10. The CDR3 spans 16 residues. CDR3 nucleotide sequence: TGCGCCAGCAGCTTCCCCGGGACAGGGGGTTACGGTGGCTACACCTTC. Translating gives CASSFPGTGGYGGYTF.

The rearrangement uses TRBV6-5 and TRBJ2-3, with 7 positions matching TRBD1. V was pared by 2 bases and J by 8 bases, with 10 bases of the junction left unmatched. CDR3 length: 15 residues. Germline lookup yields CDR1 MNHEY and CDR2 SVGAGI. CDR3 sequence (DNA): TGTGCCAGCAGTTACGAACAGGGGCTACTCACTACGCAGTATTTT. This codes for CASSYEQGLLTTQYF.

The J gene is TRBJ2-5, the V gene TRBV5-1; 12 bases align to TRBD2. The DNA end favors TRBJ2-7, so the J call may be wrong. Germline V CDR1 and CDR2: SGHRS, YFSETQ. CDR3 length equals 16 residues. DNA for the CDR3: TGCGCCAGCAGCTCCCTAGCGGGGGGGAGAAGGGGCGAGCAGTACTTC. Its protein product is CASSSLAGGRRGEQYF.

Many counts were recorded for this clonotype. V is TRBV4-3 and J is TRBJ1-5; the match to TRBD1 covers 7 bases. Germline lookup yields CDR1 LGHNA and CDR2 YSLEER. V trimming: 2 bases; J trimming: 7 bases; junction bases outside the gene matches: 5. The CDR3 spans 14 residues. The CDR3 spells CASSQTTGSQPQHF. As DNA, the CDR3 is TGCGCCAGCAGCCAAACGACAGGGTCACAGCCCCAGCATTTT.

The genes are TRBV24-1 and TRBJ2-5; TRBD1 aligns across 10 bases. This CDR3 has 18 amino acids. Trimming removed 2 bases from V and 1 base from J; junction bases left unmatched: 9. Germline V gene lookup returns CDR1 KGHDR and CDR2 SFDVKD. As DNA, the CDR3 is TGTGCCACCAGTGATTGGGGGACAGGGGTCGTACGCCAAGAGACCCAGTACTTC. As protein: CATSDWGTGVVRQETQYF.

This clonotype showed up just a few times. The chain links TRBV7-2 to TRBJ2-3; the D call may be TRBD1 or TRBD2 (5 bases each). V dropped 3 bases and J dropped 4 bases, with 11 bases sitting between them. The CDR3 totals 14 residues. Germline loops: CDR1 SGHTA, CDR2 FQGNSA. CDR3 bases: TGTGCCAGCAGCTTCCCAGGGACGCCAGATACGCAGTATTTT. Protein: CASSFPGTPDTQYF.

This clonotype was seen only a few times. V and J are TRBV29-1 and TRBJ1-1; D call uncertain. This CDR3 comprises 10 residues. V lost 6 bases and J lost 5, with 7 bases in between. The V gene's germline CDR1 is SQVTM and CDR2 ANQGSEA. The CDR3 nucleotides read TGCAGCGTCCGAAGGACTGAAGCTTTCTTT. It specifies CSVRRTEAFF.

Many counts were recorded for this clonotype. This rearrangement joins TRBV6-4 to TRBJ2-5; 9 bases fit TRBD1. CDR3 length equals 13 residues. The germline V gene encodes CDR1 MRHNA and CDR2 SNTAGT. Germline trimming cut 6 bases from V and 6 bases from J; bases unmatched to any gene: 5. The CDR3 sequence is CASSRDRDQTQYF. The CDR3 bases are TGTGCCAGCAGCCGGGACAGGGACCAGACCCAGTACTTC.

This clonotype turned up a few times. The V call is TRBV7-9, the J call TRBJ2-3, with 14 bases lining up with TRBD2. V shed 5 bases and J 4 bases; nucleotides not matched to a gene: 2. Germline V CDR1 and CDR2: SEHNR, FQNEAQ (reference sequence). The CDR3 is 15 residues long. The CDR3 reads CASSTTSGRADTQYF. As DNA, the CDR3 is TGTGCCAGCAGCACGACTAGCGGGAGGGCAGATACGCAGTATTTT.

A word on this clonotype: One end of the junction does not line up with germline, which may come from a read error. J is TRBJ2-5 and V is TRBV3-1; unclear D gene. CDR3 length: 15 residues. Looked up from germline, CDR1 is LGHDT and CDR2 is YNNKEL (reference sequence). CDR3 DNA: TGTGCCAGCAGCCAAGATTGGGCAAAAGAAGAGGCCCAGTACTTC. Translated: CASSQDWAKEEAQYF.

The table lists this clonotype with many counts. The chain uses TRBV20-1 and TRBJ2-1, with 8 positions matching TRBD1. There are 17 residues in the CDR3. Trimming cost V 2 bases and J 0 bases; bases outside gene matches: 9. In germline, CDR1 is DFQATT, CDR2 SNEGSKA (reference sequence). The CDR3 bases are TGCAGTGCTAGATACGGGGACAGGCCGAGCTCCTACAATGAGCAGTTCTTC. This codes for CSARYGDRPSSYNEQFF.

In this sample, this clonotype turned up many times. V usage is TRBV7-8 and J usage is TRBJ2-7; 10 nucleotides line up with TRBD1. V shed 5 bases, J shed 3 bases, and the junction held 7 bases outside the gene matches. Germline CDR1 SGHVS, CDR2 FQNEAQ. The CDR3 spans 15 residues. CDR3 region: CASSRTGTGDYEQYF. CDR3 DNA sequence: TGTGCCAGCAGCCGCACCGGGACAGGGGACTACGAGCAGTACTTC.

V gene TRBV5-6 combines with J gene TRBJ2-3; TRBD1 might be the D (7 bases). There are 17 residues in the CDR3. CDR1 SGHDT and CDR2 YYEEEE come from the germline V gene. The V and J ends lost 3 bases and 2 bases respectively, with 19 bases between them. The CDR3 DNA reads TGTGCCAGCAGCTCGGGGGACAGCTACGCAGACACAGATACGCAGTATTTT. As protein: CASSSGDSYADTDTQYF.

This clonotype was detected only a few times. The chain has TRBV6-5 and TRBJ2-7, with TRBD1 matching over 7 bases. The V and J ends lost 7 bases and 1 base, in that order; junction bases with no gene match: 10. From germline, CDR1 is MNHEY and CDR2 SVGAGI. This CDR3 region has 15 residues. The CDR3 region has the DNA TGTGCCAGCACTAAAACCGGGACAGCTTCCTACGAGCAGTACTTC. This codes for CASTKTGTASYEQYF.

The rearrangement uses TRBV20-1 and TRBJ1-1; D not resolved. The CDR3 length is 13 residues. Per germline, CDR1 DFQATT and CDR2 SNEGSKA (reference sequence). Deletions cut 7 bases from V and 1 base from J, with 13 bases between. CDR3 DNA: TGCAGTGGGGCAAGGGCCCGGAACACTGAAGCTTTCTTT. Its protein is CSGARARNTEAFF.

The V call is TRBV28, the J call TRBJ2-5; TRBD1 is a possible D gene (5 bases). The DNA matches TRBJ2-7 better at its end, which makes the J call doubtful. The germline V gene has CDR1 MDHEN and CDR2 SYDVKM. This CDR3 is built from 13 residues. The CDR3 is CASNSRVTGEQYF. CDR3 DNA sequence: TGTGCCAGCAATTCCAGGGTAACAGGCGAGCAGTACTTC.

This clonotype was picked up many times. The chain is built from TRBV15 and TRBJ1-5, with D tentatively TRBD1 (6 bases). The germline gives CDR1 LNHNV, CDR2 YYDKDF (reference sequence). The V gene lost 5 bases and the J gene lost 3 bases, with 14 bases spanning the gap. The CDR3 totals 15 residues. The CDR3 is CATSLSNRVNQPQHF. Written as DNA, the CDR3 is TGTGCCACCAGCTTGAGCAACAGGGTCAATCAGCCCCAGCATTTT.

This clonotype was found a few times. V usage is TRBV5-6 and J usage is TRBJ1-6; perhaps TRBD1 as D (5 bases). CDR1 and CDR2 from the germline V gene are SGHDT and YYEEEE. Trimming stripped 6 bases from V and 6 bases from J, with 13 bases between. CDR3 length: 14 amino acids. CDR3 sequence reads: CASKLWDRNSPLHF. Here the CDR3 DNA reads TGTGCCAGCAAGTTATGGGACCGTAATTCACCCCTCCACTTT.

This chain joins TRBV20-1 and TRBJ1-2; possible D gene TRBD1, 6 bases. This CDR3 region has 11 residues. The germline CDR1 and CDR2 sequences are DFQATT and SNEGSKA (reference sequence). Deletions cut 3 bases from V and 12 bases from J, with 14 bases between. DNA of the CDR3: TGCAGTGCTAGGTACAGGGAAAGAGACACCTTC. Encoded protein: CSARYRERDTF.

The gene calls are TRBV2 and TRBJ2-3; D gene unclear. The CDR3 has 15 residues. Trimming took off 7 bases at V and 6 bases at J, with 20 bases between the two ends. In germline, CDR1 is SNHLY, CDR2 FYNNEI. The CDR3 spells CASNEWASPGDTQYF. CDR3 sequence (DNA): TGTGCCAGCAATGAGTGGGCCAGCCCCGGTGATACGCAGTATTTT.